These T cell receptor beta chains were read from a single sample in a study of regulatory T cells in long-lasting Graves disease. TCRdb recomputed calls from the multiplex PCR reads with MiXCR, one row per CDR3 protein. The table includes roughly 400,000 distinct CDR3 sequences, roughly 15% detected once. These same data were also listed under a study on T cells in Graves' hyperthyroidism and ophthalmopathy.

The sample here was peripheral blood mononuclear cells (PBMCs), taken at new diagnosis, from a patient treated with antithyroid drugs. The source is a middle-aged woman with Graves disease. CDR3s leave out the opening cysteine and the closing phenylalanine or tryptophan. A D gene is named only where the DNA matches it firmly.

CDR3,J,D,V
ASRFSGDREDEKLF,TRBJ1-4,TRBD1,TRBV28
ASRSQPNTEAF,TRBJ1-1,.,TRBV7-2
ASSLARAKSSYNEQF,TRBJ2-1,.,TRBV7-9
ASSLPSGLAYEQF,TRBJ2-1,TRBD2,TRBV7-2
ASSLVAGGNTGELF,TRBJ2-2,TRBD2,TRBV11-3
SVELRRGQGGFNEQF,TRBJ2-1,TRBD1,TRBV29-1
ASSPEGLSYEQY,TRBJ2-7,.,TRBV5-1
ASSLFGGSRGEKNYGYT,TRBJ1-2,TRBD1,TRBV28
ASSETSGSSYEQY,TRBJ2-7,TRBD2,TRBV6-2/TRBV6-3
ASNLRRDHTIY,TRBJ1-3,.,TRBV28
AWSVSSGYNEQF,TRBJ2-1,TRBD2,TRBV30
ASSLDGRNYGYT,TRBJ1-2,.,TRBV5-8
ASSLAGGWETQY,TRBJ2-5,TRBD2,TRBV7-3
ASSDSGRGDNEQF,TRBJ2-1,TRBD2,TRBV9
ASSRTSGRETQY,TRBJ2-5,TRBD2,TRBV12-3/TRBV12-4
ASSHPMTGTTGELF,TRBJ2-2,TRBD1,TRBV2
ASSLGWGAVSSYNEQF,TRBJ2-1,.,TRBV27
SAPHGVVGNEQY,TRBJ2-7,.,TRBV20-1
ASSPNYNRGTEAF,TRBJ1-1,TRBD1,TRBV18
ASSLASGMPGDNEQF,TRBJ2-1,TRBD2,TRBV27